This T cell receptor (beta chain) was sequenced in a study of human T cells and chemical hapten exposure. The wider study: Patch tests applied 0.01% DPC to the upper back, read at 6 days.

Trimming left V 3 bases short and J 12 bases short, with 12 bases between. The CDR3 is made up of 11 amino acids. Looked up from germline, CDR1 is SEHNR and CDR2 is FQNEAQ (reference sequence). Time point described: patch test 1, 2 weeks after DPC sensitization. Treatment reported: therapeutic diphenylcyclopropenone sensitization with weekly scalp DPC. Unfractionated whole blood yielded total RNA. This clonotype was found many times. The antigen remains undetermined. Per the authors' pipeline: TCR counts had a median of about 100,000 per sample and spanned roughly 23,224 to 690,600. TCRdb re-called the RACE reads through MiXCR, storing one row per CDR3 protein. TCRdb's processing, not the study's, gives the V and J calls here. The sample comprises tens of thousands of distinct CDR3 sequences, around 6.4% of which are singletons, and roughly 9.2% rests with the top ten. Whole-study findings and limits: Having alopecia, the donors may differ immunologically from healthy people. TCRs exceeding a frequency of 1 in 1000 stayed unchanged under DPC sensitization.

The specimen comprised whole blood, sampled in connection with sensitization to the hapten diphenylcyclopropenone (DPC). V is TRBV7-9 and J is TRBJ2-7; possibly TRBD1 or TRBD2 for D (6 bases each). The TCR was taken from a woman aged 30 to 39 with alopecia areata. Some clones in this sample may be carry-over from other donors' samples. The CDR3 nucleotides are TGTGCCAGCAGCTTCACGGGGGCACGGTACTTC. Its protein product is CASSFTGARYF. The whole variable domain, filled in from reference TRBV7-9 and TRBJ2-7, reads DTGVSQNPRHKITKRGQNVTFRCDPISEHNRLYWYRQTLGQGPEFLTYFQNEAQLEKSRLLSDRFSAERPKGSFSTLEIQRTEQGDSAMYLCASSFTGARYFGPGTRLTVT.